This T cell receptor beta chain was sequenced in a study of CD8+CD57+ T cells in acquired aplastic anemia. General study findings and limits: Overlapping CD8+ CDR3 repertoires of patients and controls contained roughly 27 shared sequences.

The use of genomic DNA as template underpinned the TCR beta VDJ and CDR3 profiling. TCRdb passed the reads through MiXCR, listing each CDR3 protein once. Here the sample spans some 280,000 distinct CDR3 sequences, about 56% being singletons. Germline-derived CDR1 and CDR2 are SGHVS and FQNEAQ. V was clipped by 6 bases and J by 5 bases, with 16 bases between them. CDR3 length: 15 residues. Turning to this clonotype: Its antigen remains unknown.

The chain is built from TRBV7-8 and TRBJ2-2; unclear D gene. The sample was sorted CD4+, CD8+, or CD8+CD57+ T cells (not recorded which) from PBMCs. This clonotype originated in a human donor with severe aplastic anemia or a healthy control (not recorded which). The CDR3 region has the DNA TGTGCCAGCAGTTACTCGAGCCTAGTGACCGGGGAGCTGTTTTTT. Its translation: CASSYSSLVTGELFF.